Listed below are T cell receptor beta chains from one sample, sequenced in a study of blood T cell repertoires in COVID-19. Measured with immunoSEQ multiplex PCR; TCRdb has only the in-frame clones, and not every one. The table shows about 150,000 clones, with over 90% occurring only once. The sequencing sample was made of peripheral blood. Receptors were obtained from a man aged 45-65 years with acute or convalescent COVID-19. Each CDR3 is given with its conserved first and last residue. D genes are given only for firm matches.

V	D	J	CDR3
TRBV19	TRBD1	TRBJ1-5	CASSGATGVSNQPQHF
TRBV12-3/TRBV12-4	-	TRBJ1-1	CASSPGDTEAFF
TRBV6-2/TRBV6-3	-	TRBJ1-1	CASSQREMNTEAFF
TRBV11-1	-	TRBJ2-5	CASSPEENRRIQYF
TRBV20-1	-	TRBJ2-2	CSASKGEGGELFF
TRBV15	-	TRBJ2-3	CATSRDGPDTQYF
TRBV12-3/TRBV12-4	-	TRBJ1-2	CASSLVSDYGYTF
TRBV28	TRBD2	TRBJ2-1	CASSFRTSGNAQFF
TRBV7-9	-	TRBJ2-7	CASSPDSFYEQYF
TRBV25-1	-	TRBJ2-2	CASSDMIAVPGELFF
TRBV6-5	TRBD1	TRBJ1-1	CASSYNRGTTEAFF
TRBV24-1	TRBD1	TRBJ1-2	CATSDPGQGYGYTF
TRBV18	-	TRBJ1-1	CASSRLRGDAFF
TRBV5-6	-	TRBJ1-4	CASSLGRDLLTNEKLFF
TRBV27	-	TRBJ2-1	CASTTRLATGPYNEQFF
TRBV12-3/TRBV12-4	-	TRBJ1-5	CASSRGSNQPQHF
TRBV2	-	TRBJ2-7	CASSLQENQLTYEQYF
TRBV18	-	TRBJ1-6	CASSPGGVWSPLHF
TRBV3-1/TRBV3-2	-	TRBJ2-5	CASSQGSAGKKTQYF
TRBV7-2	-	TRBJ1-1	CASSTGWNTEAFF
TRBV5-4	TRBD1	TRBJ1-4	CASSTTDRGSEKLFF
TRBV5-1	-	TRBJ2-1	CASSLSSSDNEQFF
TRBV6-5	-	TRBJ1-3	CAIYTGVPGGNTIYF
TRBV5-1	TRBD1	TRBJ2-2	CASRIGTATGELFF
TRBV30	-	TRBJ2-5	CAWSVGSRETQYF
TRBV11-2	-	TRBJ1-1	CASSLSAGANTEAFF
TRBV28	-	TRBJ1-2	CASSPTWSRGYTF
TRBV11-2	-	TRBJ1-1	CASSFQENTEAFF
TRBV7-2	-	TRBJ1-2	CASRRMGRGLTNYGYTF
TRBV4-1	TRBD1	TRBJ2-5	CASSTSTGVRETQYF
TRBV7-2	-	TRBJ1-4	CASSSYDEKLFF
TRBV27	TRBD2	TRBJ2-3	CALGGDPEIDTQYF
TRBV28	TRBD1	TRBJ1-2	CASSKGQGPGYTF
TRBV14	-	TRBJ2-2	CASSQSLVLAGELFF
TRBV19	TRBD1	TRBJ2-7	CASSDRGYEQYF
TRBV28	TRBD2	TRBJ2-5	CASSGGAETQYF
TRBV3-1/TRBV3-2	TRBD1	TRBJ1-2	CASSGTPTGPGYGYTF
TRBV7-3	TRBD1	TRBJ2-1	CASSLGQGMANEQFF
TRBV28	-	TRBJ2-7	CASSLLAGEQYF
TRBV7-2	TRBD1	TRBJ1-2	CASSQGQSYGYTF
TRBV11-1	-	TRBJ2-1	CASQKDRYNEQFF
TRBV6-5	TRBD2	TRBJ2-1	CATPGTSGSYNEQFF
TRBV28	-	TRBJ2-4	CASSLMGLPRPKNIQYF
TRBV7-2	TRBD1	TRBJ1-3	CASSSRRDRSGNTIYF
TRBV5-1	TRBD2	TRBJ2-7	CASSSRTSGSYEQYF
TRBV9	TRBD2	TRBJ2-1	CASSPVTSFHNEQFF
TRBV9	-	TRBJ1-1	CASSVGYSLNTEAFF
TRBV5-4	-	TRBJ1-2	CASSRENSNYGYTF
TRBV9	-	TRBJ2-1	CASSASGRSYNEQFF
TRBV27	TRBD1	TRBJ1-1	CASSPGTVNTEAFF
TRBV15	TRBD1	TRBJ2-5	CATSTGDRDAETQYF
TRBV4-2	TRBD2	TRBJ2-2	CASSQVASGGHTGELFF
TRBV14	-	TRBJ1-4	CASSQKQLTTNEKLFF
TRBV29-1	TRBD1	TRBJ1-4	CSARQGYEKLFF
TRBV7-3	-	TRBJ2-6	CASSSPTGSGANVLTF
TRBV19	-	TRBJ1-1	CASRDSVGLMGEAFF
TRBV21-1	-	TRBJ1-6	CASSTGFRTVGSPLHF
TRBV19	-	TRBJ1-4	CASSSTGTNEKLFF
TRBV2	-	TRBJ2-1	CASSGSTNEQFF
TRBV6-5	-	TRBJ1-6	CASSFDQGTNNSPLHF